The clone carrying this T cell receptor (beta chain) came up a few times. There are 14 residues in the CDR3. CDR1 and CDR2 from the germline V gene are LNHDA and SQIVND (reference sequence). The V end was cut by 5 bases, the J end by 0 bases, with 11 bases between. This record belongs to a study of blood T cell repertoires in COVID-19. Study at large: In each case, the material was cDNA or gDNA derived from T cells, B-cell-depleted T cells, or PBMCs.

As originally analysed: It was from reference gene primer amplification that nucleated cell counts were estimated. Profiled with immunoSEQ multiplex PCR; TCRdb holds only in-frame clones, not every one. D and trimming come from the DNA, and the V and J calls and clone size come from that table. The table lists about 150,000 clones, 76% of them singletons. Sequenced sample: peripheral blood. The V call is TRBV19, the J call TRBJ2-7; maybe TRBD2 (5 bases). The sequence was obtained from a woman at least 80 years old with acute or convalescent COVID-19. The CDR3 loop is CASSSRRDSYEQYF. The CDR3 nucleotides are TGTGCCAGTAGTTCACGACGGGACTCCTACGAGCAGTACTTC.